The 26 T cell receptor beta chains in this list originate from one sample, sequenced in a study of T cells in Graves' hyperthyroidism and ophthalmopathy. Amplification yielded TCR beta CDR3 regions, with RNA transcripts as the source. When the TCR CDR3 underwent first-round RT-PCR, the HTBI primer set was used. TCRdb re-derived calls from the multiplex PCR reads in MiXCR, one entry per CDR3 protein. The sample contains about 580,000 distinct CDR3 sequences, about 15% of which appear only once. The sample comprised blood. The origin of the receptors is a woman younger than 45 with Graves' hyperthyroidism that later progressed to Graves' ophthalmopathy.

The rearrangement uses TRBV4-3 and TRBJ2-7, with a possible D match to TRBD2 (6 bases). Trimming pared 0 bases from V and 4 bases from J, leaving 16 bases between. The CDR3 is made up of 16 amino acids. From germline, CDR1 is LGHNA and CDR2 YSLEER. DNA of the CDR3: TGCGCCAGCAGCCAAGAAGGGGCTGGAGGGTCTTACGAGCAGTACTTC. Residues: CASSQEGAGGSYEQYF.

About this clonotype: A clone one base away is much larger, so this may be a read error. This chain connects TRBV20-1 to TRBJ2-1, with D hard to call. The germline V and J ends were trimmed by 0 bases and 5 bases, with 17 bases remaining between them. Germline loops: CDR1 DFQATT, CDR2 SNEGSKA (reference sequence). This CDR3 has 16 amino acids. The CDR3 spells CSARDPPGSTDNEQFF. CDR3 nucleotide sequence: TGCAGTGCTAGAGATCCTCCCGGTTCAACCGACAATGAGCAGTTCTTC.

In its sample, this clonotype was seen many times. V is TRBV28 and J is TRBJ1-6; a possible D gene is TRBD1 (5 bases). CDR1 is MDHEN and CDR2 is SYDVKM in the germline V gene. The CDR3 totals 14 residues. Trimming cost V 1 base and J 8 bases, with 9 bases left between them. The CDR3 bases are TGTGCCAGCAGTTTATTCTGGGGGGATTCACCCCTCCACTTT. It encodes CASSLFWGDSPLHF.

This clonotype has just a few counts. V and J are TRBV27 and TRBJ2-7; 8 bases map to TRBD2. The CDR3 totals 15 residues. The junction had 16 bases not matched to a gene; V was cut back by 8 bases and J by 7 bases. In germline, CDR1 is MNHEY, CDR2 SMNVEV (reference sequence). DNA for the CDR3: TGTGCCAGCCTCCTTCGGGGGGGGTATAACTCTGAGCAGTACTTC. It is translated as CASLLRGGYNSEQYF.

This clonotype was seen a handful of times. Just one base apart from a much larger clone, this may be a read error. V and J are TRBV3-1 and TRBJ1-1; D remains ambiguous. Germline V gene data show CDR1 as LGHDT and CDR2 as YNNKEL (reference sequence). This CDR3 region has 13 residues. V dropped 1 base and J dropped 6 bases, with 9 bases sitting between them. The CDR3 spells CASSQGAAAEAFF. In DNA form, the CDR3 reads TGTGCCAGCAGCCAAGGGGCAGCGGCTGAAGCTTTCTTT.

This clonotype was seen ten or more times. The chain combines TRBV20-1 with TRBJ2-3, with D perhaps TRBD1 (6 bases). Looked up from germline, CDR1 is DFQATT and CDR2 is SNEGSKA (reference sequence). Trimming cost V 4 bases and J 1 base, with 9 bases left between them. The CDR3 is 13 residues long. CDR3 nucleotide sequence: TGCAGTGCTACCCGGACAGGCACAGATACGCAGTATTTT. Translated: CSATRTGTDTQYF.

With respect to this clonotype: The junction shows a germline mismatch at one end, possibly a read error. The CDR3 DNA reads TGTGCCAGCACCCCTAGCACAGATACGCACTATTTT. It specifies CASTPSTDTHYF. V and J are TRBV11-2 and TRBJ2-3; possible D gene TRBD2, 5 bases. The germline gives CDR1 SGHAT, CDR2 FQNNGV. This CDR3 region has 12 residues. Using reference TRBV11-2 and TRBJ2-3 for the parts outside the CDR3, the full variable domain is EAGVAQSPRYKIIEKRQSVAFWCNPISGHATLYWYQQILGQGPKLLIQFQNNGVVDDSQLPKDRFSAERLKGVDSTLKIQPAKLEDSAVYLCASTPSTDTHYFGPGTRLTVL.

This clonotype occurred many times. V usage is TRBV6-6 and J usage is TRBJ2-5; D is unresolved. Deletions cut 2 bases from V and 3 bases from J, with 7 bases between. From germline, CDR1 is MNHNY and CDR2 SVGAGI (reference sequence). This CDR3 has 13 amino acids. CDR3 region: CASSYMEKETQYF. In DNA form, the CDR3 reads TGTGCCAGCAGTTACATGGAGAAAGAGACCCAGTACTTC.

The CDR3 region is CASSLDRVGHGYTF. In nucleotides, the CDR3 is TGTGCCAGCAGCTTAGACAGGGTTGGACATGGCTACACCTTC. The rearrangement joins TRBV7-9 to TRBJ1-2; TRBD1 is a possible D gene (6 bases). This CDR3 spans 14 amino acids. The germline V and J ends were trimmed by 1 base and 6 bases, with 12 bases remaining between them. CDR1 is SEHNR and CDR2 is FQNEAQ in the germline V gene (reference sequence).

The V and J genes are TRBV29-1 and TRBJ2-7, with D possibly being TRBD1 (6 bases). Trimming stripped 7 bases from V and 3 bases from J, with 10 bases between. CDR1 is SQVTM, CDR2 ANQGSEA, per germline. CDR3 length: 11 residues. The chain's CDR3 is CSGGTHYEQYF. In DNA, the CDR3 is TGCAGCGGGGGGACACACTACGAGCAGTACTTC.

The rearrangement uses TRBV20-1 and TRBJ1-5; TRBD1 aligns across 8 bases. Germline CDR1 and CDR2: DFQATT and SNEGSKA (reference sequence). The CDR3 extends over 14 amino acids. V dropped 1 base and J dropped 6; count of bases not matched to a gene: 5. The CDR3 nucleotides are TGCAGTGCTAGAGCCGACAGGGGAGGTCAGCCCCAGCATTTT. Translation: CSARADRGGQPQHF.

This clonotype has more than one count but fewer than ten. The chain links TRBV27 to TRBJ1-1, with a tentative D call TRBD1 (6 bases). Trimming removed 6 bases at V and 1 base at J, with 15 bases between. The CDR3 runs 15 residues. CDR1 and CDR2 (germline): MNHEY, SMNVEV (reference sequence). Written as DNA, the CDR3 is TGTGCCAGCAGACGTGGGGGGGCCGGGAACACTGAAGCTTTCTTT. Protein sequence: CASRRGGAGNTEAFF.

This clonotype was counted at least ten times. Written as DNA, the CDR3 is TGTGCCAGCAGCTTTGATTCTGATCAGCCCCAGCATTTT. Its translation: CASSFDSDQPQHF. V and J are TRBV7-2 and TRBJ1-5; no clear D gene. The ends were cut back, 3 bases at V and 5 bases at J, with 8 bases in the middle. Germline lookup yields CDR1 SGHTA and CDR2 FQGNSA. This CDR3 region has 13 residues.

J is TRBJ2-1 and V is TRBV5-5, with D perhaps matching TRBD2 (5 bases). CDR3 length: 16 residues. Germline CDR1 is SGHKS and CDR2 is YYEKEE (reference sequence). V lost 6 bases, J lost 0 bases, and 16 bases lay in between. CDR3 protein: CASTYERYSSYNEQFF. The DNA of the CDR3 is TGTGCCAGCACCTACGAGCGGTATAGCTCCTACAATGAGCAGTTCTTC.

The chain carries TRBV3-1 and TRBJ2-7; weak D call: TRBD1 (5 bases). Between the trimmed V and J ends, which lost 0 bases and 4 bases, there was a span of 10 bases. There are 14 residues in the CDR3. Germline CDR1 and CDR2: LGHDT and YNNKEL (reference sequence). CDR3 sequence (DNA): TGTGCCAGCAGCCAAGAACCAGGGCCATACGAGCAGTACTTC. This translates into CASSQEPGPYEQYF.

At least ten counts were recorded for this clonotype. The chain carries TRBV11-2 and TRBJ2-1; tentative D call: TRBD2 (6 bases). V lost 0 bases and J lost 3, with 6 bases in between. The CDR3 consists of 14 residues. Per the germline V gene, CDR1 is SGHAT and CDR2 is FQNNGV. CDR3 DNA: TGTGCCAGCAGCTTAGACGGGAGCTACAATGAGCAGTTCTTC. Amino acids: CASSLDGSYNEQFF.

Only a few counts were recorded for this clonotype. This chain uses TRBV13 with TRBJ2-7; the match to TRBD1 covers 7 bases. Trimming cost V 2 bases and J 3 bases; bases outside gene matches: 7. CDR1 PRHDT and CDR2 FYEKMQ come from the germline V gene (reference sequence). The CDR3 spans 15 residues. The CDR3, as DNA: TGTGCCAGCAGCTTACCCATGGGGACAGTCTACGAGCAGTACTTC. It yields the protein CASSLPMGTVYEQYF.

The chain carries TRBV5-1 and TRBJ1-2; tentative D call: TRBD1 (6 bases). The CDR3 covers 16 residues. Trimming stripped 3 bases from V and 4 bases from J, with 19 bases between. CDR1 SGHRS and CDR2 YFSETQ come from the germline V gene. The CDR3 coding sequence is TGCGCCAGCAGCTCCGGGGGGGGGGGCGCTGCCTATGGCTACACCTTC. Residues: CASSSGGGGAAYGYTF.

The rearrangement links TRBV20-1 to TRBJ2-6; 8 nucleotides align to TRBD1. The CDR3 sequence is 13 residues long. CDR1 and CDR2 from the germline V gene are DFQATT and SNEGSKA (reference sequence). With V trimmed by 3 bases and J by 14 bases, 9 bases remained unmatched. CDR3 DNA sequence: TGCAGTGCTAGGTCCGGGACAGGAGCTCTCCTGACTTTC. It is translated as CSARSGTGALLTF.

In this sample, this clonotype turned up a few times. The J gene is TRBJ1-4, the V gene TRBV19, with 10 positions matching TRBD1. V was pared by 5 bases and J by 10 bases, with 13 bases of the junction left unmatched. This CDR3 has 16 amino acids. Per the germline V gene, CDR1 is LNHDA and CDR2 is SQIVND (reference sequence). DNA of the CDR3: TGTGCCAGTAGTCGTCCCGACAGGGGGCCAGGAGGAAAACTGTTTTTT. It specifies CASSRPDRGPGGKLFF.

In this sample, this clonotype turned up many times. The chain employs TRBV10-3 and TRBJ2-3, with a tentative D call TRBD2 (6 bases). V lost 7 bases to trimming and J lost 10 bases, with 18 bases between them. CDR1 ENHRY and CDR2 SYGVKD come from the germline V gene. The length of the CDR3 is 13 residues. The CDR3 sequence: CAINQGSGEAQYF. The CDR3 DNA is TGTGCCATCAATCAGGGTTCGGGAGAGGCGCAGTATTTT.

This clonotype was recorded at least ten times. The chain couples TRBV30 to TRBJ2-3; 7 nucleotides line up with TRBD1. The CDR3 extends over 14 amino acids. CDR1 and CDR2 from the germline V gene are GTSNPN and SVGIG (reference sequence). V was pared by 8 bases and J by 0 bases, with 8 bases of the junction left unmatched. Here the CDR3 reads CAGDYRGSTDTQYF. Written as DNA, the CDR3 is TGTGCCGGAGATTACAGGGGCAGCACAGATACGCAGTATTTT.

Many counts were recorded for this clonotype. The rearrangement joins TRBV20-1 to TRBJ2-3, with D perhaps TRBD1 (6 bases). The V gene's germline CDR1 is DFQATT and CDR2 SNEGSKA (reference sequence). V lost 6 bases and J 2 bases, leaving 12 bases between the germline ends. The CDR3 runs to 13 residues. DNA of the CDR3: TGCAGTGCCCAGGACAGTCCCACAGATACGCAGTATTTT. Translating it yields CSAQDSPTDTQYF.

This clonotype was observed many times. The chain uses TRBV5-5 and TRBJ2-7, with TRBD1 as a possible D gene (6 bases). This CDR3 is built from 13 residues. The germline V gene encodes CDR1 SGHKS and CDR2 YYEKEE (reference sequence). V was cut by 5 bases and J by 3 bases, with 12 bases left in between. In DNA, the CDR3 is TGTGCCAGCAGTGTGGACAGCTTCTACGAGCAGTACTTC. Its translation is CASSVDSFYEQYF.

The chain is built from TRBV14 and TRBJ1-2; D possibly corresponds to TRBD1 (6 bases). V lost 1 base, J lost 5 bases, and 14 bases lay in between. The CDR3 loop spans 15 amino acids. The germline V gene encodes CDR1 SGHDN and CDR2 FVKESK. CDR3 loop: CASSQGFRTAYGYTF. As DNA, the CDR3 is TGTGCCAGCAGCCAAGGTTTCCGGACAGCTTATGGCTACACCTTC. Filled out from reference TRBV14 and TRBJ1-2, the complete variable domain reads EAGVTQFPSHSVIEKGQTVTLRCDPISGHDNLYWYRRVMGKEIKFLLHFVKESKQDESGMPNNRFLAERTGGTYSTLKVQPAELEDSGVYFCASSQGFRTAYGYTFGSGTRLTVV.

CDR3 region: CSAQKGRGDKYEQYF. In DNA, the CDR3 is TGCAGTGCACAAAAGGGGAGGGGGGATAAGTACGAGCAGTACTTC. The chain couples TRBV20-1 to TRBJ2-7; possible D gene TRBD2, 7 bases. V lost 6 bases and J 4 bases, leaving 22 bases between the germline ends. The germline V gene has CDR1 DFQATT and CDR2 SNEGSKA (reference sequence). The CDR3 runs to 15 residues.